This T cell receptor (beta chain) was identified during a study of blood T cells in healthy people across ages. At the level of the study: Roughly one uniquely barcoded beta molecule per two T cells was captured.

Alongside a J-beta primer mix, a sample-barcoded 5' primer served in a second PCR lasting roughly 6 to 11 cycles. TCRdb called the 5' RACE reads again in MiXCR, with one record for every CDR3 protein. The repertoire holds some 790,000 distinct CDR3 sequences, around 28% seen once, with around 15% in the top ten. Per the germline V gene, CDR1 is SGHNT and CDR2 is YENEEA. The CDR3 runs to 16 residues. The V segment lost 8 bases and the J segment 2 bases; nucleotides outside the gene matches: 8. The chain links TRBV11-3 to TRBJ2-6; 8 bases fit TRBD1. Sequencing was carried out using blood. This sequence was found in a woman of 80 years or more in good health. The CDR3 DNA follows: TGTGCCAGCGGACAGGGAGAGGGGCCTGGGGCCAACGTCCTGACTTTC. This gives the protein CASGQGEGPGANVLTF.